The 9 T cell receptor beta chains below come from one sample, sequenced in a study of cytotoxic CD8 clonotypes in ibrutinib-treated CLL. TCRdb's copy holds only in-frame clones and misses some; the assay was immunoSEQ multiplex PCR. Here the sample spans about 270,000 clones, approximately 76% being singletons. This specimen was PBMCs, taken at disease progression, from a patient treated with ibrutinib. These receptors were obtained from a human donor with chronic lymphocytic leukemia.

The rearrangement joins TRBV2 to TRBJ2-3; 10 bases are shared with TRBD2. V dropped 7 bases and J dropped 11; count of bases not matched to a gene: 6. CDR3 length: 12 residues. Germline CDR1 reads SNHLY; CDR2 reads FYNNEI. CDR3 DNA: TGTGCCAGCAAGGAAAAGCGGGAGGGGCAGTATTTT. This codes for CASKEKREGQYF.

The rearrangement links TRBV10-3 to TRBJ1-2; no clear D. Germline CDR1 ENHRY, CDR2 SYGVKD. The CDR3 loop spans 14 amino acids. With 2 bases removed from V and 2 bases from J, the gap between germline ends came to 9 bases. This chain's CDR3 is CAISETEWNYGYTF. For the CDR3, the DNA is TGTGCCATCAGTGAGACGGAATGGAACTATGGCTACACCTTC.

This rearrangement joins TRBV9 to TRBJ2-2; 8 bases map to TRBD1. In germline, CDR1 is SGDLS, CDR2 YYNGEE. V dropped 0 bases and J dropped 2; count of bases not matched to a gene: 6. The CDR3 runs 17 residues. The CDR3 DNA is TGTGCCAGCAGCGTAGCGGGCAGGGGGCTTAACACCGGGGAGCTGTTTTTT. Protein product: CASSVAGRGLNTGELFF.

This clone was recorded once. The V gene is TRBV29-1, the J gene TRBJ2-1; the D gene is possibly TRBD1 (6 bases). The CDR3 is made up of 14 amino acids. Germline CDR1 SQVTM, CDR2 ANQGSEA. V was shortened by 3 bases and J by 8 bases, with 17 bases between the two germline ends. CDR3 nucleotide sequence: TGCAGCGTTGATCAACAGGGTCTGGGGGATGAGCAGTTCTTC. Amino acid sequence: CSVDQQGLGDEQFF.

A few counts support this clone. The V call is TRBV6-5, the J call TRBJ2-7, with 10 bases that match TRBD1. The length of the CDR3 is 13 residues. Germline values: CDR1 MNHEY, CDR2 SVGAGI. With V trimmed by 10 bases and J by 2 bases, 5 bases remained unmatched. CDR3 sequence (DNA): TGTGCCACTACCGGGACAGGGGCCTACGAGCAGTACTTC. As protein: CATTGTGAYEQYF.

The CDR3 nucleotides are TGTGCCAGCAGCTCCCGACAGGGTAGACTGAACACTGAAGCTTTCTTT. Encoded protein: CASSSRQGRLNTEAFF. This chain connects TRBV11-1 to TRBJ1-1, with TRBD1 matching over 7 bases. The CDR3 sequence is 16 residues long. In germline, CDR1 is SGHAT, CDR2 FQDESV (reference sequence). The V and J ends lost 4 bases and 0 bases, in that order; junction bases with no gene match: 8.

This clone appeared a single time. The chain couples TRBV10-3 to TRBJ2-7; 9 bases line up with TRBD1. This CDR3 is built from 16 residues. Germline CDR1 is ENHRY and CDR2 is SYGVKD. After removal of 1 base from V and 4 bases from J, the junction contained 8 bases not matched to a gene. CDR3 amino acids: CAISEFWTGEPYEQYF. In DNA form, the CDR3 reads TGTGCCATCAGTGAGTTTTGGACAGGGGAACCTTACGAGCAGTACTTC.

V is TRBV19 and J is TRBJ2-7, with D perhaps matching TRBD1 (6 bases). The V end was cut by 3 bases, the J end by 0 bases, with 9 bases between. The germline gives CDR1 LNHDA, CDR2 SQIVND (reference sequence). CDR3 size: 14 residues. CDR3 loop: CASSIRDNSYEQYF. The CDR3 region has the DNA TGTGCCAGTAGTATCCGGGACAACTCCTACGAGCAGTACTTC.

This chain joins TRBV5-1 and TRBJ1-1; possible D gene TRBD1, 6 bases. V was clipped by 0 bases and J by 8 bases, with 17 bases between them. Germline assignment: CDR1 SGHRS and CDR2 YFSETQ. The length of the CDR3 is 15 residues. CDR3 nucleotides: TGCGCCAGCAGCTTGGTAGCGGACAGCGCCATAGAAGCTTTCTTT. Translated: CASSLVADSAIEAFF.